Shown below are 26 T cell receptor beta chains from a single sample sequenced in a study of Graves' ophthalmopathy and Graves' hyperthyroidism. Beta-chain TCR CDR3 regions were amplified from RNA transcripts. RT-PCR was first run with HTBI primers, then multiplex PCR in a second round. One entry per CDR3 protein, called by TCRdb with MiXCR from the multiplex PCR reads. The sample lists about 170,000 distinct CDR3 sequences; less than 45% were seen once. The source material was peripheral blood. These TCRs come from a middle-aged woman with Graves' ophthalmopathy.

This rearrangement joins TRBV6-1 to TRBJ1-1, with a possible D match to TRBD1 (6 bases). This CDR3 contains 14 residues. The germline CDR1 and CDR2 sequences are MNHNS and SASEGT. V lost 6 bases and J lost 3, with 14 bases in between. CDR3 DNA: TGTGCCAGCAGCCCCTCAGGGGTCGACACTGAAGCTTTCTTT. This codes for CASSPSGVDTEAFF.

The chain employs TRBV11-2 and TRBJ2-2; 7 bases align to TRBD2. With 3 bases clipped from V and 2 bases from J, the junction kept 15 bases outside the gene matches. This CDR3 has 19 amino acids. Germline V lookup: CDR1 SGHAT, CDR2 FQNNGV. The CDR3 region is CASSFRRGTAGLNTGELFF. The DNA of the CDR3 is TGTGCCAGCAGCTTCCGTCGGGGAACAGCGGGACTAAACACCGGGGAGCTGTTTTTT. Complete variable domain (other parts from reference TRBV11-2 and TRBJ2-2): EAGVAQSPRYKIIEKRQSVAFWCNPISGHATLYWYQQILGQGPKLLIQFQNNGVVDDSQLPKDRFSAERLKGVDSTLKIQPAKLEDSAVYLCASSFRRGTAGLNTGELFFGEGSRLTVL.

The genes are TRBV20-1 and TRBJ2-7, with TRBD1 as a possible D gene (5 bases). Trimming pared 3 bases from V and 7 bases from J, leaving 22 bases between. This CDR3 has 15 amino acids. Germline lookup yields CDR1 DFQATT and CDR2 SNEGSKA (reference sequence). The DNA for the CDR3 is TGCAGTGCTAGGGGTTTCGGGCCCCCTCAGGGAGAGCAGTACTTC. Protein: CSARGFGPPQGEQYF.

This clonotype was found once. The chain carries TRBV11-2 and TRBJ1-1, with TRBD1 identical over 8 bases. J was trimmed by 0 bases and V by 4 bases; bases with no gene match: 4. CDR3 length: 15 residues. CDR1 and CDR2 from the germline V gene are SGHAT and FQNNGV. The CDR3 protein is CASSYRDRMNTEAFF. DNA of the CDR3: TGTGCCAGCAGCTACAGGGACAGGATGAACACTGAAGCTTTCTTT.

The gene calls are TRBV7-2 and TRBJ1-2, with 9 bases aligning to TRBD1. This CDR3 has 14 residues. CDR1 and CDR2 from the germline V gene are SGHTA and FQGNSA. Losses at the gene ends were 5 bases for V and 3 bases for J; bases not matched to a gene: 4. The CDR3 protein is CASSERTGDYGYTF. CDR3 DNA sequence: TGTGCCAGCAGCGAACGGACAGGGGACTATGGCTACACCTTC.

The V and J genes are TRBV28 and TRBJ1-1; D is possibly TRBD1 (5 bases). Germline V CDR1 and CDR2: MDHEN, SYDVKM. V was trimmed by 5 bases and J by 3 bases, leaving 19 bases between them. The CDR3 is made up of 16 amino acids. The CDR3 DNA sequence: TGTGCCAGCAGTCCGCTTCACGGCGGCAGGGACACTGAAGCTTTCTTT. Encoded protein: CASSPLHGGRDTEAFF.

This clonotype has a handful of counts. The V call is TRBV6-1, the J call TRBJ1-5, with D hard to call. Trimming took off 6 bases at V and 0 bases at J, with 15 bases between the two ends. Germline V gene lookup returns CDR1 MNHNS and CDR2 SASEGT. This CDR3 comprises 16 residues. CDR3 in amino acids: CASSPGRGFSNQPQHF. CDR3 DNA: TGTGCCAGCAGCCCAGGACGAGGGTTTAGCAATCAGCCCCAGCATTTT.

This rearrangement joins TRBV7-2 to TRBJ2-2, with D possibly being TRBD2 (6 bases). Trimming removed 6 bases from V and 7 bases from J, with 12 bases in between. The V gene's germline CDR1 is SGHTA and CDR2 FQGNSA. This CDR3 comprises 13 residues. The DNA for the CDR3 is TGTGCCAGCAGAACTAGCCCGGGCGGGGAGCTGTTTTTT. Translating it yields CASRTSPGGELFF. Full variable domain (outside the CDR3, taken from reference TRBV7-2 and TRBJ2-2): GAGVSQSPSNKVTEKGKDVELRCDPISGHTALYWYRQSLGQGLEFLIYFQGNSAPDKSGLPSDRFSAERTGGSVSTLTIQRTQQEDSAVYLCASRTSPGGELFFGEGSRLTVL.

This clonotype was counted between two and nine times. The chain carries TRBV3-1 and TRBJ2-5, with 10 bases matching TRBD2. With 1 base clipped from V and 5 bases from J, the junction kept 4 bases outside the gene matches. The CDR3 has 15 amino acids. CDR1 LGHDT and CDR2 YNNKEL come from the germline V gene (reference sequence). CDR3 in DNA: TGTGCCAGCAGCCAAGTACTAGCGGGATGGGAGACCCAGTACTTC. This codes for CASSQVLAGWETQYF.

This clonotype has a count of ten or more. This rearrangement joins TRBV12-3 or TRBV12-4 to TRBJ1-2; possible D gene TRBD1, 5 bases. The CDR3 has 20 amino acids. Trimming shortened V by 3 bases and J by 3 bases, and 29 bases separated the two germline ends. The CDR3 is CASSFFKVRKGFSLDYGYTF. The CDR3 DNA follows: TGTGCCAGCAGTTTTTTTAAGGTCCGAAAGGGGTTTTCGCTCGACTATGGCTACACCTTC.

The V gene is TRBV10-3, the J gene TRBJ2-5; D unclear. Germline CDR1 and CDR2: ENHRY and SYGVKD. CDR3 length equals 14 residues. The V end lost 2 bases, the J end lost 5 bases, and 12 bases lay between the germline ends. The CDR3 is CAISEPTLVETQYF. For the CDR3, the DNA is TGTGCCATCAGTGAGCCGACCTTGGTGGAGACCCAGTACTTC.

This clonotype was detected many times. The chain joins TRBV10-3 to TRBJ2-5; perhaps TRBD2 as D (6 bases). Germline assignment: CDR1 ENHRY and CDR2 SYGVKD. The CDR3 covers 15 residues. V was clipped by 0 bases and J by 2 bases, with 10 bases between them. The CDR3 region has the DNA TGTGCCATCAGTGAGTCGGGGGGTCGGCAAGAGACCCAGTACTTC. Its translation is CAISESGGRQETQYF.

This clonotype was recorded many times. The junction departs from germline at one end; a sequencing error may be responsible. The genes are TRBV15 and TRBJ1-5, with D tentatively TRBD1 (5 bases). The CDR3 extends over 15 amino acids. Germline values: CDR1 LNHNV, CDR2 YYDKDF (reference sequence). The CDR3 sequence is CTTSRDLGQGQPQHF. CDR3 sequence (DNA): TGTACCACCAGCAGAGATCTAGGGCAGGGTCAGCCCCAGCATTTT. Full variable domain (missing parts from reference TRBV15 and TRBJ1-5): DAMVIQNPRYQVTQFGKPVTLSCSQTLNHNVMYWYQQKSSQAPKLLFHYYDKDFNNEADTPDNFQSRRPNTSFCFLDIRSPGLGDTAMYLCTTSRDLGQGQPQHFGDGTRLSIL.

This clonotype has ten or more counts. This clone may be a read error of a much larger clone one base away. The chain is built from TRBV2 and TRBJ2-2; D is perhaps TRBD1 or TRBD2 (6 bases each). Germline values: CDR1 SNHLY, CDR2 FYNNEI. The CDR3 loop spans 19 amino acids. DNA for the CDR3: TGTGCCAGCAGTGAAGCGCGGCGGGACATACAACCGAACACCGGGGAGCTGGTTTTT. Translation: CASSEARRDIQPNTGELVF. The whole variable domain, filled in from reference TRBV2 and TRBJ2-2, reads EPEVTQTPSHQVTQMGQEVILRCVPISNHLYFYWYRQILGQKVEFLVSFYNNEISEKSEIFDDQFSVERPDGSNFTLKIRSTKLEDSAMYFCASSEARRDIQPNTGELVFGEGSRLTVL.

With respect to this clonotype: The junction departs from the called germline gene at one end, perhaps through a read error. The CDR3 nucleotides are TGTGCCAGCTTAATTTCTCGAGAGACCCAGTACTTT. This codes for CASLISRETQYF. J is TRBJ2-5 and V is TRBV6-1, with D unresolved. Germline V lookup: CDR1 MNHNS, CDR2 SASEGT. The CDR3 is 12 amino acids.

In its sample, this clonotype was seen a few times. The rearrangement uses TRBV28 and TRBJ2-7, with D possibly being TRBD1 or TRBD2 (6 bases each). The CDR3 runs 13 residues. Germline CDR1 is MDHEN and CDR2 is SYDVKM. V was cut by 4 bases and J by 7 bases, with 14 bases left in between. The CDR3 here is CASSWVGGWEQYF. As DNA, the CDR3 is TGTGCCAGCAGTTGGGTGGGGGGCTGGGAGCAGTACTTC.

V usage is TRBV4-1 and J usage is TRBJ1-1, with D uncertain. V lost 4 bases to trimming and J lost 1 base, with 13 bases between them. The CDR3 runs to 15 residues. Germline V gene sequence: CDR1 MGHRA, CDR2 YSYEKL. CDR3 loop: CASSRLEGTNTEAFF. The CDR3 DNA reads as TGCGCCAGCAGCCGATTAGAGGGCACGAACACTGAAGCTTTCTTT.

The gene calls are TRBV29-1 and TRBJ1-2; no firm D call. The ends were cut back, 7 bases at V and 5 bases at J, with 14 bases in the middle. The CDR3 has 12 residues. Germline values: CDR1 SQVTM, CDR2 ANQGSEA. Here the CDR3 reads CSARHGVYGYTF. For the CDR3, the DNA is TGCAGCGCCCGGCACGGAGTTTATGGCTACACCTTC.

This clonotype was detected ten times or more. The CDR3 DNA follows: TGTGCCAGCAGCCACGGACTAGCGGGGGGGCCGGCCAAAAACATTCAGTACTTC. Translation: CASSHGLAGGPAKNIQYF. V usage is TRBV11-1 and J usage is TRBJ2-4; 15 nucleotides agree with TRBD2. Germline CDR1 reads SGHAT; CDR2 reads FQDESV (reference sequence). This CDR3 has 18 amino acids. The trim removed 5 bases at V and 1 base at J, leaving 6 bases unmatched.

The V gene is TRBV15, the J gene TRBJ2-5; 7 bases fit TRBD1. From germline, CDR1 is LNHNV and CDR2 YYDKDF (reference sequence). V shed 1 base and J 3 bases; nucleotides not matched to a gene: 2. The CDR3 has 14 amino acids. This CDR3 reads CATSRAGTEETQYF. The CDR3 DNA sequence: TGTGCCACCAGCAGAGCCGGGACAGAAGAGACCCAGTACTTC. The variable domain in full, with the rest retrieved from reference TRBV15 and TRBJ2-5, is DAMVIQNPRYQVTQFGKPVTLSCSQTLNHNVMYWYQQKSSQAPKLLFHYYDKDFNNEADTPDNFQSRRPNTSFCFLDIRSPGLGDTAMYLCATSRAGTEETQYFGPGTRLLVL.

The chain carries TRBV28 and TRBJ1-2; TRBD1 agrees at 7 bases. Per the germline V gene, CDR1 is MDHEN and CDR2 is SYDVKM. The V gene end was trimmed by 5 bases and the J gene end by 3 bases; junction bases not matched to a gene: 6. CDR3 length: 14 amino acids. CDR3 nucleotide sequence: TGTGCCAGCAGTCCACCACAGGGGCACTATGGCTACACCTTC. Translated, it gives CASSPPQGHYGYTF.

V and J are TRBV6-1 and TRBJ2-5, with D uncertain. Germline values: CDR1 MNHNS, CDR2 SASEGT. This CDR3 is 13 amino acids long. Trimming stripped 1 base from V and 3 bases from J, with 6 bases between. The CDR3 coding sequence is TGTGCCAGCAGTGAAGTCAGAAAAGAGACCCAGTACTTC. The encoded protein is CASSEVRKETQYF.

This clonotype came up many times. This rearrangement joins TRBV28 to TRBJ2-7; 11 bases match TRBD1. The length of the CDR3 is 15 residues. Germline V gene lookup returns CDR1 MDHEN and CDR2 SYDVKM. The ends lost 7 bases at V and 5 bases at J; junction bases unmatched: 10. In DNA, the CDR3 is TGTGCCAGCACCGGGGGAGGGACAGGGGGTCACGAGCAGTACTTC. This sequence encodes CASTGGGTGGHEQYF.

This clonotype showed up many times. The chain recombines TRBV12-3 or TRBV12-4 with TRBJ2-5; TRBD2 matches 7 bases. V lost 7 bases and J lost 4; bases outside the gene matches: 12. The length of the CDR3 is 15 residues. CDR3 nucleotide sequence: TGTGCCAGCAACCCGTGGGGGGGAGGAGTAGAGACCCAGTACTTC. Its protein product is CASNPWGGGVETQYF.

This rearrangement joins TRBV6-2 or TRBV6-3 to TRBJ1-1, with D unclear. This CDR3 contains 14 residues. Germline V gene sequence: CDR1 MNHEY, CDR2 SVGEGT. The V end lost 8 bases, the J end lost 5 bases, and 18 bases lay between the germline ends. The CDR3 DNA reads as TGTGCCAGCTCGACGTTAGGGTCCTGGACTGAAGCTTTCTTT. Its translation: CASSTLGSWTEAFF.

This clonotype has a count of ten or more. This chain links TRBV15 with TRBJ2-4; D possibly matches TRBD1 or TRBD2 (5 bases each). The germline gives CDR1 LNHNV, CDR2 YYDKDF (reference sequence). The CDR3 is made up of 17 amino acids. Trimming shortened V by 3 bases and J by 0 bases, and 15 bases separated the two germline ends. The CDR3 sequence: CATSSPGTSLAKNIQYF. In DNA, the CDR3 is TGTGCCACCAGCAGCCCAGGGACCTCGCTAGCCAAAAACATTCAGTACTTC.